This is a list of T cell receptor beta chains from one sample in a study of beta chain features in type 1 diabetes. Method: immunoSEQ multiplex PCR; TCRdb's copy keeps in-frame clones and lacks some. Here the sample spans roughly 240,000 clones, around 22% being singletons. The material sequenced was naive CD4+ T cells from blood. Every receptor here comes from a woman younger than 45 with type 1 diabetes. CDR3s include the opening cysteine and the closing phenylalanine or tryptophan. D genes are given only for firm matches. Clone size is shown for a subset of rows, as once, few, many or a class of expanded clone.

d_call	v_call	j_call	clone_size	cdr3_nt	cdr3_aa
TRBD1	TRBV30	TRBJ1-2	few	TGTGCCTGGAGCCCCTTGGACAGGGACTATGGCTACACCTTC	CAWSPLDRDYGYTF
-	TRBV4-1	TRBJ1-5	-	TGCGCCAGCAGCCAAGGGTGGCCTCAGCCCCAGCATTTT	CASSQGWPQPQHF
-	TRBV6-1	TRBJ2-7	few	TGTGCCAGCGAACAGGGTACCTACGAGCAGTACTTC	CASEQGTYEQYF
-	TRBV19	TRBJ2-7	-	TGTGCCAGTAGTCGGAGCGGTTTAACGTACTTC	CASSRSGLTYF
-	TRBV27	TRBJ2-7	-	TGTGCCAGCAGTTCCCCAGGGTTCTCCTACGAGCAGTACTTC	CASSSPGFSYEQYF
TRBD2	TRBV6-7	TRBJ2-1	-	TGTGCCAGCAGTTACAACGGGGAGGGGATGGATGAGCAGTTCTTC	CASSYNGEGMDEQFF
TRBD1	TRBV29-1	TRBJ1-1	-	TGCAGCGTTGGCGTTAACAGGGGTTGGACTGAAGCTTTCTTT	CSVGVNRGWTEAFF
TRBD1	TRBV29-1	TRBJ2-5	-	TGCAGCGCAAGGACAGGGAGGCTGGAGACCCAGTACTTC	CSARTGRLETQYF
TRBD1	TRBV6-1	TRBJ1-1	-	TGTGCCAGCAGTGGGGACAGGGGGAACACTGAAGCTTTCTTT	CASSGDRGNTEAFF
TRBD2	TRBV12-5	TRBJ2-5	-	TGTGCTAGTGGCGGACTAGCGGGTCATCAAGAGACCCAGTACTTC	CASGGLAGHQETQYF